These 6 T cell receptor beta chains were sequenced from one sample in a study of T cells in Graves' hyperthyroidism and ophthalmopathy. Researchers amplified the TCR beta CDR3 regions from RNA transcripts. HTBI primers drove first-round RT-PCR of the TCR CDR3. One entry per CDR3 protein, called by TCRdb with MiXCR from the multiplex PCR reads. The table records 200,000 to 250,000 distinct CDR3 sequences, about a sixth of them present only once. The material sequenced was blood. The receptors derive from a woman aged 18-29 years with Graves' ophthalmopathy.

V usage is TRBV9 and J usage is TRBJ2-5; the match to TRBD2 covers 8 bases. CDR3 size: 15 residues. Germline-derived CDR1 and CDR2 are SGDLS and YYNGEE. V lost 2 bases, J lost 5 bases, and 8 bases stayed unmatched. The CDR3 nucleotides read TGTGCCAGCAGCGTGACCAGCGGGAGCATTGAGACCCAGTACTTC. The encoded protein is CASSVTSGSIETQYF. The whole variable domain, filled in from reference TRBV9 and TRBJ2-5, reads DSGVTQTPKHLITATGQRVTLRCSPRSGDLSVYWYQQSLDQGLQFLIQYYNGEERAKGNILERFSAQQFPDLHSELNLSSLELGDSALYFCASSVTSGSIETQYFGPGTRLLVL.

This clonotype was seen many times. The rearrangement uses TRBV6-6 and TRBJ1-1; D call uncertain. Germline assignment: CDR1 MNHNY and CDR2 SVGAGI (reference sequence). V dropped 0 bases and J dropped 0 bases, with 8 bases sitting between them. This CDR3 is 15 amino acids long. In DNA form, the CDR3 reads TGTGCCAGCAGTTACTCCGGCCGCATGAACACTGAAGCTTTCTTT. This codes for CASSYSGRMNTEAFF.

The V gene is TRBV28, the J gene TRBJ1-2, with TRBD1 matching over 12 bases. CDR3 size: 16 residues. Losses at the gene ends were 4 bases for V and 7 bases for J; bases not matched to a gene: 10. Germline V gives CDR1 MDHEN, CDR2 SYDVKM. The CDR3 sequence is CASSSLGTGGFVGYTF. CDR3 sequence (DNA): TGTGCCAGCAGTTCTCTCGGGACAGGGGGCTTCGTTGGCTACACCTTC.

This chain joins TRBV20-1 and TRBJ2-1; D uncertain. The germline V gene encodes CDR1 DFQATT and CDR2 SNEGSKA (reference sequence). The V and J ends lost 0 bases and 5 bases respectively, with 8 bases between them. This CDR3 region has 13 residues. The CDR3 coding sequence is TGCAGTGCTAGAGATCCGGGCCACAATGAGCAGTTCTTC. Protein: CSARDPGHNEQFF.

V is TRBV3-1 and J is TRBJ2-7, with 11 bases aligning to TRBD2. V shed 4 bases, J shed 2 bases, and the junction held 10 bases outside the gene matches. There are 17 residues in the CDR3. The germline V gene has CDR1 LGHDT and CDR2 YNNKEL (reference sequence). The DNA for the CDR3 is TGTGCCAGCAGCCCTCGGCGAACTAGCGGGAGACCCTACGAGCAGTACTTC. Protein: CASSPRRTSGRPYEQYF.

This clonotype was observed many times. The chain links TRBV10-3 to TRBJ2-3, with D unclear. Germline V gene sequence: CDR1 ENHRY, CDR2 SYGVKD. The length of the CDR3 is 15 residues. Trimming took 6 bases from V and 2 from J, leaving 15 bases between them. In DNA, the CDR3 is TGTGCCATCAGCTATTCCTCTCACGACACAGATACGCAGTATTTT. This gives the protein CAISYSSHDTDTQYF.